The present TCR beta chain was sequenced within a study of T cells in Graves' hyperthyroidism and ophthalmopathy. General study results and limits: Most thyroid clonotypes with frequency above 0.001 were detected in blood. Model-based prediction identified ophthalmopathy a median 6.5 months prior to its onset. Ophthalmopathy was separated from stable hyperthyroidism by a 13 V-J model.

The TCR beta CDR3 regions underwent amplification using RNA transcripts as the source. The HTBI set primed first-round TCR CDR3 RT-PCR. MiXCR, applied by TCRdb to the multiplex PCR reads, yields one record per CDR3 protein. The data show 330,000 or so distinct CDR3 sequences, with less than 20% seen just once and under 45% held by the top ten. The ends lost 7 bases at V and 0 bases at J; junction bases unmatched: 5. Germline V gene lookup returns CDR1 SQVTM and CDR2 ANQGSEA. This CDR3 spans 14 amino acids. This clonotype was seen a handful of times. What it recognizes is unknown. The V gene is TRBV29-1, the J gene TRBJ2-4; 8 bases line up with TRBD1. Sequencing used blood. The TCR originated in a man in his fifties or sixties with Graves' ophthalmopathy. In DNA form, the CDR3 reads TGCAGCGCCCGGACAGGGTTAGCCAAAAACATTCAGTACTTC. The encoded protein is CSARTGLAKNIQYF.